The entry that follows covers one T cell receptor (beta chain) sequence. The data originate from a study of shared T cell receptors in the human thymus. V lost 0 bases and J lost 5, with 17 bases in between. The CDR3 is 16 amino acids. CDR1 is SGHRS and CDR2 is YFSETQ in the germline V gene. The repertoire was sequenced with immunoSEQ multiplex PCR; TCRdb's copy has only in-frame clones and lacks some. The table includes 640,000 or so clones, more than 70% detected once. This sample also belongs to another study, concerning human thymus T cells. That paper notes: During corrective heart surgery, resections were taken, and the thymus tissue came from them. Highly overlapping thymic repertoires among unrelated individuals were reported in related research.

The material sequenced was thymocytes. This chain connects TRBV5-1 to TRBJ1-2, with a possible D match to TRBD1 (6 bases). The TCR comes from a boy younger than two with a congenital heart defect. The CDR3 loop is CASSLVGEGERYGYTF. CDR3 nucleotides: TGCGCCAGCAGCTTGGTGGGCGAGGGGGAGAGATATGGCTACACCTTC.